This T cell receptor (beta chain) originates from a study of a mutant IDH1 vaccine in newly diagnosed glioma. The CDR3 consists of 14 residues. V was pared by 2 bases and J by 6 bases, with 6 bases of the junction left unmatched. Germline CDR1 reads SNHLY; CDR2 reads FYNNEI. Generated by immunoSEQ multiplex PCR, the TCRdb table keeps only in-frame clones and is missing some. The sample includes 58,000 or so clones, roughly 87% seen only once; the top ten take about 3.3%. Regarding time point: week 47, end of study. Doses consisted of 300 ug of mutant IDH1 20-mer peptide each, paired with topical imiquimod. To note about this clone: Its antigen is undetermined.

The chain combines TRBV2 with TRBJ1-2, with 7 nucleotides matching TRBD1. The TCR originated in a woman aged 50 to 65 with glioma. The starting material was PBMCs, obtained from a glioma patient whose treatment included an IDH1 peptide vaccine. CDR3 DNA: TGTGCCAGCAGTGAAACAGGGGTTAGGAATGGCTACACCTTC. This encodes CASSETGVRNGYTF.